A single TCR beta chain is shown here with its context. Its antigen remains unknown. Patients with chemo-refractory metastatic non-small-cell lung cancer received focal radiation plus CTLA-4 blockade with ipilimumab. This sample is drawn from a study of radiotherapy plus CTLA-4 blockade in lung cancer. General study findings and limits: TCR clones originating in tumors grew in number in blood after radiotherapy plus ipilimumab. With interferon-beta, early dynamics of blood T cell clones were reported to best predict response.

Here immunoSEQ multiplex PCR was the method, and the copy in TCRdb shows in-frame clones only, minus some. The data hold around 100,000 clones, with more than 65% observed a single time. The CDR3 sequence is 17 residues long. Germline V gene data show CDR1 as SQVTM and CDR2 as ANQGSEA. Trimming left V 4 bases short and J 1 base short, with 23 bases between. The chain employs TRBV29-1 and TRBJ2-7, with a weak D call TRBD1 (6 bases). This clonotype was sampled from a human donor with non-small cell lung cancer that progressed on radiotherapy plus ipilimumab. Some clones in this sample may be carry-over from other donors' samples. The sequencing here drew on peripheral blood, taken from a patient treated with radiotherapy plus ipilimumab. The CDR3 reads CSVGRDTRMLVSYEQYF. The CDR3, as DNA: TGCAGCGTTGGCCGGGACACTAGAATGTTGGTTTCCTACGAGCAGTACTTC.